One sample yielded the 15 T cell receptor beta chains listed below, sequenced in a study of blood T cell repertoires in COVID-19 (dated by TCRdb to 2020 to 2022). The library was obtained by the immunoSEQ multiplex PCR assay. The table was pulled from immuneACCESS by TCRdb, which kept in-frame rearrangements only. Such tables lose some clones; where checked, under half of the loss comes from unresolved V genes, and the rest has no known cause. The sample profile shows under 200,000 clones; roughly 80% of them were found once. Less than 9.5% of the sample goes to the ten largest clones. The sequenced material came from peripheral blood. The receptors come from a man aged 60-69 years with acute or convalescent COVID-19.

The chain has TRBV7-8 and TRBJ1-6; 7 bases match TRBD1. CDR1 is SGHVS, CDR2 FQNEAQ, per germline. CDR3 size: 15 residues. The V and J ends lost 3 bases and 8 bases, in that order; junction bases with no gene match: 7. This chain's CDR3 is CASSFSTGEHSPLHF. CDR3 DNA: TGTGCCAGCAGCTTCAGTACAGGGGAACATTCACCCCTCCACTTT.

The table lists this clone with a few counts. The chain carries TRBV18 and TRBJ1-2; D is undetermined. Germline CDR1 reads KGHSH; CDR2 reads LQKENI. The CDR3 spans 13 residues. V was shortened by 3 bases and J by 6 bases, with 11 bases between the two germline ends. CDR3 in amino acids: CASSPAPGNGYTF. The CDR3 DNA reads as TGTGCCAGCTCACCCGCCCCCGGGAATGGCTACACCTTC.

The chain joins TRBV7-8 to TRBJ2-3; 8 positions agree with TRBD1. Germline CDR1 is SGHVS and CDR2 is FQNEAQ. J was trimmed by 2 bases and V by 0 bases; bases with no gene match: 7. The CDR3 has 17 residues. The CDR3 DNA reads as TGTGCCAGCAGCTTAGCGAGAACAGGGGGTAACACAGATACGCAGTATTTT. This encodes CASSLARTGGNTDTQYF.

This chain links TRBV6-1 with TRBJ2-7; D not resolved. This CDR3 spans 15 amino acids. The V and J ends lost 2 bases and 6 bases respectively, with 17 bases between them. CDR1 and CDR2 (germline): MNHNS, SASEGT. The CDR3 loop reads CASSESVSLPVEQYF. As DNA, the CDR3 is TGTGCCAGCAGTGAAAGTGTAAGCCTGCCGGTCGAGCAGTACTTC.

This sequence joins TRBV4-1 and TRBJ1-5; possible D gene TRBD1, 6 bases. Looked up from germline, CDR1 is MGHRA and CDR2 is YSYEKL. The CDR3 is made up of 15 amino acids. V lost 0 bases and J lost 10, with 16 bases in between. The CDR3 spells CASSQEIGGGYPQHF. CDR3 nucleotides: TGCGCCAGCAGCCAAGAGATAGGGGGTGGTTATCCCCAGCATTTT.

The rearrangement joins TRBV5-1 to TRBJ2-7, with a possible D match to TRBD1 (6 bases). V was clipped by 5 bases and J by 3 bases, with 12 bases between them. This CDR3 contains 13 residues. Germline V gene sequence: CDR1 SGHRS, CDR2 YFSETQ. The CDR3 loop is CASRKDSNYEQYF. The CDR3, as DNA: TGCGCCAGCAGAAAGGACAGCAACTACGAGCAGTACTTC. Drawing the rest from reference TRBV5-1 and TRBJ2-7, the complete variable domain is KAGVTQTPRYLIKTRGQQVTLSCSPISGHRSVSWYQQTPGQGLQFLFEYFSETQRNKGNFPGRFSGRQFSNSRSEMNVSTLELGDSALYLCASRKDSNYEQYFGPGTRLTVT.

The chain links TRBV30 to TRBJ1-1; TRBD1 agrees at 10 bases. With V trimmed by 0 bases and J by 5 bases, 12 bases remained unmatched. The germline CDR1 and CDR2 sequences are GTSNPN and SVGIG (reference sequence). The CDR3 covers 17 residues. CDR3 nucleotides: TGTGCCTGGAGTGTATTGGGGACAGGGGCGCCGGTAACTGAAGCTTTCTTT. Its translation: CAWSVLGTGAPVTEAFF.

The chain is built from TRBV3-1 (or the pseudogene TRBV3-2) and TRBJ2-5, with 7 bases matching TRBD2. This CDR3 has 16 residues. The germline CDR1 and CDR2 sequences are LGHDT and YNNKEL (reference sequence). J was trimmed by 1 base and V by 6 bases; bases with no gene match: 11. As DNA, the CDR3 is TGTGCCAGCAGTCAACTAGCGAAGGACTTCCAAGAGACCCAGTACTTC. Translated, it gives CASSQLAKDFQETQYF.

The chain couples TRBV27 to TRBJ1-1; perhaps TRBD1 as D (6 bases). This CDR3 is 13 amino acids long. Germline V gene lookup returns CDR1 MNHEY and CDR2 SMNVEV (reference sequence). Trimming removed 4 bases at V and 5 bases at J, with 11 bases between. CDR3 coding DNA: TGTGCCAGCAGTTCCCTACAGGGAACTGAAGCTTTCTTT. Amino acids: CASSSLQGTEAFF.

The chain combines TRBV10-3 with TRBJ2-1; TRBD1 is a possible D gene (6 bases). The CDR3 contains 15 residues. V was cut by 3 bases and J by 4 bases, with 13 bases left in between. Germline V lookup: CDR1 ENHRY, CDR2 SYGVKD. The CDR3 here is CAISDATGKYNEQFF. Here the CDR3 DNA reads TGTGCCATCAGTGATGCCACAGGGAAGTACAATGAGCAGTTCTTC.

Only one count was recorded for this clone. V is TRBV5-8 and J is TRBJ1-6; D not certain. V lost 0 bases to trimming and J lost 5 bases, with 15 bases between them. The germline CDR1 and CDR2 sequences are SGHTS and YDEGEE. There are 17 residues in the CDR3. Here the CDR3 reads CASSLATGSYNNSPLHF. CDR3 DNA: TGTGCCAGCAGCTTGGCGACGGGAAGCTACAATAATTCACCCCTCCACTTT.

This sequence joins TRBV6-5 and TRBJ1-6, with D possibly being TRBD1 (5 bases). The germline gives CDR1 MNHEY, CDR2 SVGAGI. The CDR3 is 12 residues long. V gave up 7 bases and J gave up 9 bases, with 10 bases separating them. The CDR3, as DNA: TGTGCCAGCACAGACGGGGGTTCACCCCTCCACTTT. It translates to CASTDGGSPLHF.

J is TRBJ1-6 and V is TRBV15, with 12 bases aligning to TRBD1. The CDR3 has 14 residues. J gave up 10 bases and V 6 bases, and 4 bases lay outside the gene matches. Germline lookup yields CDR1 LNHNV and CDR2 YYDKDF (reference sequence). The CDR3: CATRPGTGGSPLHF. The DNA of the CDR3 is TGTGCCACCAGACCCGGGACAGGGGGCTCACCCCTCCACTTT. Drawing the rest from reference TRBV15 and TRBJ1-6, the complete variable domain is DAMVIQNPRYQVTQFGKPVTLSCSQTLNHNVMYWYQQKSSQAPKLLFHYYDKDFNNEADTPDNFQSRRPNTSFCFLDIRSPGLGDTAMYLCATRPGTGGSPLHFGNGTRLTVT.

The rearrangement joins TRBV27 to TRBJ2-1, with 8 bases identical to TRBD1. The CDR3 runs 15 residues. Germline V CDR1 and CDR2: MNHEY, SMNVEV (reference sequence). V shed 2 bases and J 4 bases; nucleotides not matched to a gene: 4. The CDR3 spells CASSLGQGPYNEQFF. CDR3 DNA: TGTGCCAGCAGTTTAGGACAGGGCCCATACAATGAGCAGTTCTTC.

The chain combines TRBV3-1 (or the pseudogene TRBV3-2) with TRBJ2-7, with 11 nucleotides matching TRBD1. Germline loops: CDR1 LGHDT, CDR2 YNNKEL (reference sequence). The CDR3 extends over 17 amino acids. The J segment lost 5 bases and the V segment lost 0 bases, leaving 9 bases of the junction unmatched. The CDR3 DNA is TGTGCCAGCAGCCAAGATCCCGGGACAGGGGGTTTGAACGAGCAGTACTTC. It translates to CASSQDPGTGGLNEQYF.